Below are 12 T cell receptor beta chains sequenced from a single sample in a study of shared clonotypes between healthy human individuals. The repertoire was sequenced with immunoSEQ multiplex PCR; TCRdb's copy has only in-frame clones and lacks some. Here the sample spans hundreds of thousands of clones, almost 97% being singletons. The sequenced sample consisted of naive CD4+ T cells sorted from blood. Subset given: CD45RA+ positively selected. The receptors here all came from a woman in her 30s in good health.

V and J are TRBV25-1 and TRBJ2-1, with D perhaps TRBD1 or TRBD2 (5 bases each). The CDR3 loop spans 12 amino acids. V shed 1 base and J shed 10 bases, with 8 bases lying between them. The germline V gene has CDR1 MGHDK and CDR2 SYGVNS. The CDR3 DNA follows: TGTGCCAGCAGTGAATCAGGGAGCGAGCAGTTCTTC. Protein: CASSESGSEQFF.

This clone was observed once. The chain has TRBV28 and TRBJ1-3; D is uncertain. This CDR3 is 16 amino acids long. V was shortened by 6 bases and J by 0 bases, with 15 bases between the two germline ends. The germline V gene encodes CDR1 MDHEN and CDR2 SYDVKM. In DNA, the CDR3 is TGTGCCAGCAGCCTCGCCTCCCACCTCTCTGGAAACACCATATATTTT. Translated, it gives CASSLASHLSGNTIYF. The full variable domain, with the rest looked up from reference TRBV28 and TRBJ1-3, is DVKVTQSSRYLVKRTGEKVFLECVQDMDHENMFWYRQDPGLGLRLIYFSYDVKMKEKGDIPEGYSVSREKKERFSLILESASTNQTSMYLCASSLASHLSGNTIYFGEGSWLTVV.

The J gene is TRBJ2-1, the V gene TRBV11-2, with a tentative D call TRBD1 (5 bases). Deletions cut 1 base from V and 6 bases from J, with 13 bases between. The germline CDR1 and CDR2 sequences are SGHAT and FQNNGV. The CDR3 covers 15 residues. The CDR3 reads CASSLVGAPFNEQFF. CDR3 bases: TGTGCCAGCAGCTTAGTAGGGGCCCCTTTCAATGAGCAGTTCTTC. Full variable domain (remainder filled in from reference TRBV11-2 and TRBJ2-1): EAGVAQSPRYKIIEKRQSVAFWCNPISGHATLYWYQQILGQGPKLLIQFQNNGVVDDSQLPKDRFSAERLKGVDSTLKIQPAKLEDSAVYLCASSLVGAPFNEQFFGPGTRLTVL.

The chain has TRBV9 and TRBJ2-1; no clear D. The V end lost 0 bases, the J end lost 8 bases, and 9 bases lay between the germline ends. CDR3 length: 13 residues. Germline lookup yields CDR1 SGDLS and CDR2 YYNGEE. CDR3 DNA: TGTGCCAGCAGCGTAGCGGCTTCTCATGAGCAGTTCTTC. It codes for CASSVAASHEQFF.

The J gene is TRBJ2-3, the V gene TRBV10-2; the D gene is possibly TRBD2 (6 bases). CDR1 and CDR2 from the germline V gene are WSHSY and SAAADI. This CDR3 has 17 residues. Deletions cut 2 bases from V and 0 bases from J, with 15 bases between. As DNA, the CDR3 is TGCGCCAGCAGTGAGATAGGAGGGCCGACTAGCACAGATACGCAGTATTTT. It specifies CASSEIGGPTSTDTQYF.

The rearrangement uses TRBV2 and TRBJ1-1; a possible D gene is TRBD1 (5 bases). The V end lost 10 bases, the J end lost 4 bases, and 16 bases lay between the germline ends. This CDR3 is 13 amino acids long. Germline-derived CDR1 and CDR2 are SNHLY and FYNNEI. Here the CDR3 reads CATRRESGTEAFF. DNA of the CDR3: TGTGCCACACGCAGGGAAAGTGGCACTGAAGCTTTCTTT. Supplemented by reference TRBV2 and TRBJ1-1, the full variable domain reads EPEVTQTPSHQVTQMGQEVILRCVPISNHLYFYWYRQILGQKVEFLVSFYNNEISEKSEIFDDQFSVERPDGSNFTLKIRSTKLEDSAMYFCATRRESGTEAFFGQGTRLTVV.

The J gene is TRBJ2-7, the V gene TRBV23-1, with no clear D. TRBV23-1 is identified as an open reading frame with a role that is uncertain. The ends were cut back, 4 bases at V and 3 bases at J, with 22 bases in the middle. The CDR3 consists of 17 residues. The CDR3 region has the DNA TGCGCCAGCAGTCTCAAATGGACCCCGGAACAACACTACGAGCAGTACTTC. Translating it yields CASSLKWTPEQHYEQYF.

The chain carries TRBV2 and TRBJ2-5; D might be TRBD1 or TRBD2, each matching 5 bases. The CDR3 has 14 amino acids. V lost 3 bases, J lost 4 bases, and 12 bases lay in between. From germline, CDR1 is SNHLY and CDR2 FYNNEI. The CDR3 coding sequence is TGTGCCAGCAGTGATCGCTCAGGGACAGAGACCCAGTACTTC. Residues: CASSDRSGTETQYF.

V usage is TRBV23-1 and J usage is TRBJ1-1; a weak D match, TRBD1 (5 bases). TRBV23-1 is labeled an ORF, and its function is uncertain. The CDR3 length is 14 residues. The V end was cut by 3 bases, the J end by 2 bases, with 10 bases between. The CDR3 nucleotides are TGCGCCAGCAGTCATTCTCAGGGAAACACTGAAGCTTTCTTT. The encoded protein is CASSHSQGNTEAFF.

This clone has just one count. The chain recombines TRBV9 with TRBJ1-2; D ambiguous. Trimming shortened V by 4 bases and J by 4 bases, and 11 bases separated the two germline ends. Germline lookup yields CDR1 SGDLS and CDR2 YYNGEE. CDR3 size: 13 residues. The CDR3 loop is CASSFQEGYGYTF. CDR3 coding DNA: TGTGCCAGCAGCTTCCAGGAGGGCTATGGCTACACCTTC.

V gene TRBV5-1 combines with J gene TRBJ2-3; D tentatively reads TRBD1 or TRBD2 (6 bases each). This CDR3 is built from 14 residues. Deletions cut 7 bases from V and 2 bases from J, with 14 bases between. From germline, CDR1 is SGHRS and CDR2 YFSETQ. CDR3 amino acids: CASQKEGVTDTQYF. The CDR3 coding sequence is TGCGCCAGCCAGAAGGAGGGGGTCACAGATACGCAGTATTTT.

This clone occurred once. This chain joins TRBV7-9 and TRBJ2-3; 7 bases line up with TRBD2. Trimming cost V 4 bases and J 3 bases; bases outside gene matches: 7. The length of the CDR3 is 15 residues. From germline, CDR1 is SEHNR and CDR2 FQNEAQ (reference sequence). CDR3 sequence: CASSSSGILTDTQYF. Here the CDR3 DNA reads TGTGCCAGCAGCTCCAGCGGGATCTTGACAGATACGCAGTATTTT.